This T cell receptor (beta chain) was identified in a study of identical twins. TCRdb called the 5' RACE reads again in MiXCR, with one record for every CDR3 protein. The sample lists 410,000 or so distinct CDR3 sequences, about 18% seen once, with 9.5% to 15% in the top ten. The CDR3 is made up of 15 amino acids. Germline assignment: CDR1 MDHEN and CDR2 SYDVKM. The trim removed 6 bases at V and 2 bases at J, leaving 8 bases unmatched. The clonotype comes from a man in his fifties in good health. The chain joins TRBV28 to TRBJ2-3; 7 nucleotides match TRBD2. The sequenced sample consisted of naive T cells sorted from blood. DNA of the CDR3: TGTGCCAGCAGCCCTACTAGCGCATACACAGATACGCAGTATTTT. Its protein is CASSPTSAYTDTQYF.